This T cell receptor beta chain was found in a study of OX40 agonist ivuxolimab in advanced cancers. Study-wide results and limits: More expanded clones were found, on average, in CD8+ than in CD4+ T cells.

The CDR3 extends over 14 amino acids. V dropped 6 bases and J dropped 9; count of bases not matched to a gene: 4. Germline CDR1 and CDR2: PRHDT and FYEKMQ (reference sequence). To note about this clone: Antigen specificity is unknown.

Samples of blood were obtained at baseline, on cycle 4 day 1, and on cycle 7 day 1. Produced via immunoSEQ multiplex PCR; TCRdb's table is partial and in-frame only. The sample has roughly 69,000 clones; about 90% are singletons. The chain has TRBV13 and TRBJ2-1, with TRBD2 identical over 14 bases. Sample: CD4+ or CD8+ T cells sorted from blood, taken in a trial of the OX40 agonist ivuxolimab. The receptor was derived from an adult with an advanced solid tumor such as melanoma, head and neck, liver or kidney cancer. The CDR3 sequence is CASRRGLAGVEQFF. CDR3 in DNA: TGTGCCAGCAGGAGGGGACTAGCGGGAGTTGAGCAGTTCTTC.